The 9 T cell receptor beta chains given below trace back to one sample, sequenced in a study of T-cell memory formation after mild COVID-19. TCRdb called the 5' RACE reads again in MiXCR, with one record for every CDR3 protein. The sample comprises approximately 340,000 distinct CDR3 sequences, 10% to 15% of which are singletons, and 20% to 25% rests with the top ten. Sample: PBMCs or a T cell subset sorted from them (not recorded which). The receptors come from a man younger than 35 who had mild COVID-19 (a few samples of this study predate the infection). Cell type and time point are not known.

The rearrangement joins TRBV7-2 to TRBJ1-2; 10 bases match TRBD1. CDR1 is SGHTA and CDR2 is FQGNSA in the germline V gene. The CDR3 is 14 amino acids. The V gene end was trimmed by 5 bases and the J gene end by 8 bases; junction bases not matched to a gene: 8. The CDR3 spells CASSTPGQGSGYTF. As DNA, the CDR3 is TGTGCCAGCAGCACACCGGGACAGGGGAGCGGCTACACCTTC.

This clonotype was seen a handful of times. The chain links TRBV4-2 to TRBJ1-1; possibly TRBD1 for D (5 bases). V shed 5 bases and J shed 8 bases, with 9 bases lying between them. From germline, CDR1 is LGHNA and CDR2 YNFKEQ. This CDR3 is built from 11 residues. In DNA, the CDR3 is TGTGCCAGCAGCTCCGGACACGAAGCTTTCTTT. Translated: CASSSGHEAFF.

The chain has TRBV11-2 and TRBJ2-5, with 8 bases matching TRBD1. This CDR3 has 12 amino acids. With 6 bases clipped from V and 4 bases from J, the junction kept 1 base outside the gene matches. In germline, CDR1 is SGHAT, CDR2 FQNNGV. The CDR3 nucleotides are TGTGCCAGCAGAGGACAGGGAGAGACCCAGTACTTC. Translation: CASRGQGETQYF.

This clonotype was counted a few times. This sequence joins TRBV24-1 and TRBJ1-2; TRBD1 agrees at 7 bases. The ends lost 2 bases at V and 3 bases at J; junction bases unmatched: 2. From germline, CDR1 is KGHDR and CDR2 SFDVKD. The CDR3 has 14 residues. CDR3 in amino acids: CATSDSTGYYGYTF. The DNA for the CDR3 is TGTGCCACCAGTGATTCGACAGGGTACTATGGCTACACCTTC.

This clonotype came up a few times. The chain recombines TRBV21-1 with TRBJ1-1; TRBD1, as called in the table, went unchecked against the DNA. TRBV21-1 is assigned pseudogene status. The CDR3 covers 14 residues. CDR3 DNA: TGTGCCAGCAGCATCCGGGACAGGGGTACTGAAGCTTTCTTT. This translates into CASSIRDRGTEAFF.

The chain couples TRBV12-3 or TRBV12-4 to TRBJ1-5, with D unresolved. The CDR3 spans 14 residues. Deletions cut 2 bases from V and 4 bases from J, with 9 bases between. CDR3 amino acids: CASSLRHLNQPQHF. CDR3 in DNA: TGTGCCAGCAGTTTAAGACACCTAAATCAGCCCCAGCATTTT.

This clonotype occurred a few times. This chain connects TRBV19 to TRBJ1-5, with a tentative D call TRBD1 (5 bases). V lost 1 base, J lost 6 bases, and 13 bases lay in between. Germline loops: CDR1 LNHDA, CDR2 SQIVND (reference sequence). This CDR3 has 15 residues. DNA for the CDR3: TGTGCCAGTAGTATAGTGGTGCGGGGGGGTCAGCCCCAGCATTTT. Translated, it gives CASSIVVRGGQPQHF.

The CDR3 bases are TGCGCCAGCAGCCACCGACGGGGACTAGCGGGGAGTCTTACCGGGGAGCTGTTTTTT. Translated, it gives CASSHRRGLAGSLTGELFF. This rearrangement joins TRBV4-3 to TRBJ2-2; 13 bases are shared with TRBD2. CDR3 size: 19 residues. V lost 3 bases, J lost 5 bases, and 12 bases stayed unmatched. The germline V gene has CDR1 LGHNA and CDR2 YSLEER.

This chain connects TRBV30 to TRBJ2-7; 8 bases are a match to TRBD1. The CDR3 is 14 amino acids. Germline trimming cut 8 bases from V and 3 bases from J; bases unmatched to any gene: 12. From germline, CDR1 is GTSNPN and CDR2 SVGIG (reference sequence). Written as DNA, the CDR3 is TGTGCCGTTGGGTATAAAACAGGGGGCTACGAGCAGTACTTC. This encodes CAVGYKTGGYEQYF.